This TCR beta chain was found in a study of cytomegalovirus exposure and HLA in healthy donors. This CDR3 has 15 amino acids. CDR1 SGHNT and CDR2 YENEEA come from the germline V gene. Trimming removed 4 bases at V and 1 base at J, with 14 bases between. PCR used 60 Vbeta primers and 13 Jbeta primers. Using immunoSEQ multiplex PCR, the repertoire was profiled, and TCRdb retains in-frame clones only, with some absent. Here the sample spans 200,000 to 300,000 clones, 80% to 90% being singletons. This chain connects TRBV11-3 to TRBJ2-7; D is perhaps TRBD2 (6 bases). Sequencing was carried out using PBMCs. The TCR originated in a woman aged 40 to 50 in good health and CMV-seropositive. In nucleotides, the CDR3 is TGTGCCAGCAGCTCATACGCGGGATCTTCCTACGAGCAGTACTTC. Its protein product is CASSSYAGSSYEQYF.